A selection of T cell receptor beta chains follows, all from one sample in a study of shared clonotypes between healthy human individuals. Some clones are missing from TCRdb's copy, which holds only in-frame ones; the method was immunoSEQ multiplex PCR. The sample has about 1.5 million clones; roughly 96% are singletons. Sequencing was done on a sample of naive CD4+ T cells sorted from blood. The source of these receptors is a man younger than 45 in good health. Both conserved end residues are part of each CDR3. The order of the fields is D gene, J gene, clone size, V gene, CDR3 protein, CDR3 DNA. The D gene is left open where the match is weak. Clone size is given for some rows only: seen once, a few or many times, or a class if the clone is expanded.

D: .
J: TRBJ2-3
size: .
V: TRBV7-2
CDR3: CASSLRGTSDTQYF
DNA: TGTGCCAGCAGCTTACGGGGAACGTCAGATACGCAGTATTTT

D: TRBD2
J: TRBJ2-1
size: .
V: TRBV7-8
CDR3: CASSRRLAGGSFRNEQFF
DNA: TGTGCCAGCAGCCGGAGACTAGCGGGAGGCAGTTTCCGCAATGAGCAGTTCTTC

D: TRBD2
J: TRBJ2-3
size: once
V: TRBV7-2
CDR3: CASSLEGGLANTDTQYF
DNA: TGTGCCAGCAGCTTAGAGGGCGGACTAGCGAACACAGATACGCAGTATTTT

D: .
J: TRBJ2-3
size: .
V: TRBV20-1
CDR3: CSAPEKYTQYF
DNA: TGCAGTGCGCCAGAGAAGTATACGCAGTATTTT

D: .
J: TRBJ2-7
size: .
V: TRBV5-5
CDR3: CASSLAPSGSYEQYF
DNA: TGTGCCAGCAGCTTGGCCCCCTCAGGGTCCTACGAGCAGTACTTC

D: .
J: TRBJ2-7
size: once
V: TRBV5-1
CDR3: CASSRTDGYEQYF
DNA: TGCGCCAGCAGCCGTACGGATGGCTACGAGCAGTACTTC

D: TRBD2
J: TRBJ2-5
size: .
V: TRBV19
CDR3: CASSRAGAFQETQYF
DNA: TGTGCCAGTAGTAGAGCGGGAGCGTTCCAAGAGACCCAGTACTTC

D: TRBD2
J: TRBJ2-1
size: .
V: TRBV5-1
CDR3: CASSHALILAGSDEQFF
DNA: TGCGCCAGCAGCCATGCCCTGATACTAGCGGGAAGCGATGAGCAGTTCTTC

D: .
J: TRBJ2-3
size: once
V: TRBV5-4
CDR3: CASSLAPLFVSTDTQYF
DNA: TGTGCCAGCAGCTTGGCTCCGCTCTTCGTTAGCACAGATACGCAGTATTTT

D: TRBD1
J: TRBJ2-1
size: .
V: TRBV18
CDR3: CASSPGTGGSYNEQFF
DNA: TGTGCCAGCTCACCGGGGACAGGGGGCTCCTACAATGAGCAGTTCTTC

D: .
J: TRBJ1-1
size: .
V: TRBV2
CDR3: CASSPRSVTGTEAFF
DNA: TGTGCCAGCAGTCCCCGTTCCGTGACGGGCACTGAAGCTTTCTTT

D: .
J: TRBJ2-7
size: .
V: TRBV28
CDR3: CASTKEPHEQYF
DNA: TGTGCCAGCACCAAGGAGCCCCACGAGCAGTACTTC

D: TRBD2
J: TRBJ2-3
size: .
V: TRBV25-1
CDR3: CASKGRLAGVSDTQYF
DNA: TGTGCCAGCAAGGGACGACTAGCGGGAGTCTCAGATACGCAGTATTTT

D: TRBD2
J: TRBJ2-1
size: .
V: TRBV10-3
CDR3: CAIQGLAGSNEQFF
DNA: TGTGCCATCCAGGGACTAGCGGGAAGTAATGAGCAGTTCTTC

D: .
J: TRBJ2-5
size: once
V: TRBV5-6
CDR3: CASSLYTGADETQYF
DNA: TGTGCCAGCAGCTTGTACACGGGAGCGGACGAGACCCAGTACTTC

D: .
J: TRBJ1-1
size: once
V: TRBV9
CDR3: CASSKGGGTEAFF
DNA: TGTGCCAGCAGTAAGGGAGGGGGCACTGAAGCTTTCTTT

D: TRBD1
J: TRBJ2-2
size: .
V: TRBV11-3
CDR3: CASSSTGMGTGELFF
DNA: TGTGCCAGCAGCTCGACAGGGATGGGCACCGGGGAGCTGTTTTTT

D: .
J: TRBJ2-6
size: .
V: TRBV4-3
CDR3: CASSQEGSGANVLTF
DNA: TGCGCCAGCAGCCAAGAAGGGTCTGGGGCCAACGTCCTGACTTTC

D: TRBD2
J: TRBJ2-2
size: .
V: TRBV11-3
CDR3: CASSTSVANTGELFF
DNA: TGTGCCAGCAGCACTAGCGTGGCGAACACCGGGGAGCTGTTTTTT

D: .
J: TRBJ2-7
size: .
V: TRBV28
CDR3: CASRRMGESSYEQYF
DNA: TGTGCCAGCAGAAGAATGGGGGAGAGCTCCTACGAGCAGTACTTC

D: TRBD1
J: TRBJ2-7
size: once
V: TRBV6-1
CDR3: CASSERPLPGGSYEQYF
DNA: TGTGCCAGCAGTGAGAGACCTTTGCCAGGGGGCTCCTACGAGCAGTACTTC

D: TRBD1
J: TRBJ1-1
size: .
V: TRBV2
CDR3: CASSVRNRGQGNTEAFF
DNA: TGTGCCAGCAGCGTACGGAACCGAGGACAGGGGAACACTGAAGCTTTCTTT